The sequence of this T cell receptor (beta chain) was determined in a study of T cells in women clearing cervical HPV infection. Study overall: Cases were women with histologically confirmed HPV16-related CIN3 or worse, including a couple of invasive cancers. Study findings and constraints: TRBV6-7 relative abundance averaged approximately 0.11% in cases and approximately 0.15% in controls. Effector/memory and HPV-specific T cells were not isolated, and association timing is unknown.

Remarks on this clone: Antigen: not known. The read terminates 3 residues ahead of where the CDR3 ends, so the germline J gene completes it.

Trimming stripped 2 bases from V and 0 bases from J, with 6 bases between. CDR1 is SGHNT and CDR2 is YYREEE in the germline V gene (reference sequence). This CDR3 contains 14 residues. This table comes from immunoSEQ multiplex PCR, and its TCRdb copy is limited to in-frame clones, with some not included. The table lists 40,000 to 60,000 clones. Sequencing was performed on blood buffy coat. This chain links TRBV5-4 with TRBJ1-5; D is unclear. The sequence came from a woman aged 18 to 69 with a cervical HPV16 infection that either progressed to CIN3+ or cleared (not recorded which). CDR3 amino acids: CASSFAGSNQPQHF. Partial CDR3 DNA: TGTGCCAGCAGCTTCGCCGGTAGCAATCAGCCC.